The rows below give T cell receptor beta chains drawn from one sample of a study of T cell responses to AZD1222 COVID-19 vaccine. Only in-frame clones appear in the TCRdb table, and some are missing; sequencing was by immunoSEQ multiplex PCR. Of around 150,000 clones in the sample, over 75% were seen once. Sample: peripheral blood, taken 28 days after the second AZD1222 dose. All receptors derive from an adult who received the AZD1222 COVID-19 vaccine. Both conserved end residues are part of each CDR3. The D gene is left open where the match is weak. Some rows mark clone size as missing; the rest say once, few, many or name a class of expanded clone.

>NA|16|TRBJ2-7|NA|TRBV11-2
TGTGCCAGCAGCTCCGGGAGACAGGGAAGGTCAAACGAGCAGTACTTC
CASSSGRQGRSNEQYF
>NA|16|TRBJ2-1|NA|TRBV5-4
TGTGCCAGCATGCTTGGTACGGTAGCGGACTACAATGAGCAGTTCTTC
CASMLGTVADYNEQFF
>NA|13|TRBJ1-4|NA|TRBV19
TGTGCCAGTAGTCCGGGTGTGGATGAAAAACTGTTTTTT
CASSPGVDEKLFF
>NA|15|TRBJ1-1|NA|TRBV10-3
TGTGCCATCAGTGATCCCACGAGGGCGAACACTGAAGCTTTCTTT
CAISDPTRANTEAFF
>NA|16|TRBJ2-7|NA|TRBV18
TGTGCCAGCTCACCACCGAATAGCGGACTTCCCTACGAGCAGTACTTC
CASSPPNSGLPYEQYF
>NA|16|TRBJ1-1|NA|TRBV18
TGTGCCAGCTCACCACCGCGGGGTTACATGAACACTGAAGCTTTCTTT
CASSPPRGYMNTEAFF
>few|13|TRBJ1-5|NA|TRBV19
TGTGCCAGTAGTATCGCCGCTAATCAGCCCCAGCATTTT
CASSIAANQPQHF
>NA|11|TRBJ1-2|NA|TRBV20-1
TGCAGTGTGGCAGTAGGAACTGGCTACACCTTC
CSVAVGTGYTF
>few|13|TRBJ2-7|NA|TRBV7-9
TGTGCCAGCAGCTTTGGGGAATACTGGGAGCAGTACTTC
CASSFGEYWEQYF
>NA|15|TRBJ1-2|TRBD1|TRBV7-9
TGTGCCAGCAGCTTAATGACAGGGGGACCATATGGCTACACCTTC
CASSLMTGGPYGYTF
>NA|16|TRBJ2-7|TRBD1|TRBV11-2
TGTGCCAGCAGCTTACGTCAGGGGACAGGGACCTACGAGCAGTACTTC
CASSLRQGTGTYEQYF
>NA|17|TRBJ1-5|TRBD1|TRBV19
TGTGCCAGTACCCGACAACTAGGGGGCGCGGGCAATCAGCCCCAGCATTTT
CASTRQLGGAGNQPQHF
>NA|15|TRBJ1-2|NA|TRBV30
TGTGCCTGGAGCTTAACAGGCCAATTTAACTATGGCTACACCTTC
CAWSLTGQFNYGYTF
>once|16|TRBJ1-5|NA|TRBV6-2/TRBV6-3
TGTGCCAGCAGTTCCCTAGCCCGGGGGGGGGCCCAGCCCCAGCATTTT
CASSSLARGGAQPQHF
>NA|15|TRBJ1-5|TRBD1|TRBV19
TGTGCCAGTAGTGCCCGGGACAGGGATTATCAGCCCCAGCATTTT
CASSARDRDYQPQHF
>NA|14|TRBJ1-2|NA|TRBV11-2
TGTGCCAGCAGCTTAGGATCCGGACTTTATGGCTACACCTTC
CASSLGSGLYGYTF
>NA|15|TRBJ2-7|NA|TRBV5-1
TGCGCCAGCAGCGGGGGGACTGGTGGACCCTACGAGCAGTACTTC
CASSGGTGGPYEQYF
>NA|14|TRBJ1-2|NA|TRBV6-5
TGTGCCAGCAGTTACGCGGGGGGCAGCTATGGCTACACCTTC
CASSYAGGSYGYTF
>NA|16|TRBJ2-5|TRBD2|TRBV6-6
TGTGCCAGCAGTGGGGGTCTAGCGGGAGGCGGGGAGACCCAGTACTTC
CASSGGLAGGGETQYF
>NA|14|TRBJ2-7|NA|TRBV12-5
TGTGCTAGTGCCAGGGACGGCAACTCCTACGAGCAGTACTTC
CASARDGNSYEQYF
>NA|14|TRBJ2-1|NA|TRBV27
TGTGCCAGCAGTTTGGCACCGTCCTACAATGAGCAGTTCTTC
CASSLAPSYNEQFF
>once|13|TRBJ2-5|NA|TRBV7-9
TGTGCCAGCAGTTCGGCGGGACAAGAGACCCAGTACTTC
CASSSAGQETQYF
>NA|12|TRBJ2-1|NA|TRBV7-8
TGTGCCAGCAGCTTTGGGAGCAATGAGCAGTTCTTC
CASSFGSNEQFF